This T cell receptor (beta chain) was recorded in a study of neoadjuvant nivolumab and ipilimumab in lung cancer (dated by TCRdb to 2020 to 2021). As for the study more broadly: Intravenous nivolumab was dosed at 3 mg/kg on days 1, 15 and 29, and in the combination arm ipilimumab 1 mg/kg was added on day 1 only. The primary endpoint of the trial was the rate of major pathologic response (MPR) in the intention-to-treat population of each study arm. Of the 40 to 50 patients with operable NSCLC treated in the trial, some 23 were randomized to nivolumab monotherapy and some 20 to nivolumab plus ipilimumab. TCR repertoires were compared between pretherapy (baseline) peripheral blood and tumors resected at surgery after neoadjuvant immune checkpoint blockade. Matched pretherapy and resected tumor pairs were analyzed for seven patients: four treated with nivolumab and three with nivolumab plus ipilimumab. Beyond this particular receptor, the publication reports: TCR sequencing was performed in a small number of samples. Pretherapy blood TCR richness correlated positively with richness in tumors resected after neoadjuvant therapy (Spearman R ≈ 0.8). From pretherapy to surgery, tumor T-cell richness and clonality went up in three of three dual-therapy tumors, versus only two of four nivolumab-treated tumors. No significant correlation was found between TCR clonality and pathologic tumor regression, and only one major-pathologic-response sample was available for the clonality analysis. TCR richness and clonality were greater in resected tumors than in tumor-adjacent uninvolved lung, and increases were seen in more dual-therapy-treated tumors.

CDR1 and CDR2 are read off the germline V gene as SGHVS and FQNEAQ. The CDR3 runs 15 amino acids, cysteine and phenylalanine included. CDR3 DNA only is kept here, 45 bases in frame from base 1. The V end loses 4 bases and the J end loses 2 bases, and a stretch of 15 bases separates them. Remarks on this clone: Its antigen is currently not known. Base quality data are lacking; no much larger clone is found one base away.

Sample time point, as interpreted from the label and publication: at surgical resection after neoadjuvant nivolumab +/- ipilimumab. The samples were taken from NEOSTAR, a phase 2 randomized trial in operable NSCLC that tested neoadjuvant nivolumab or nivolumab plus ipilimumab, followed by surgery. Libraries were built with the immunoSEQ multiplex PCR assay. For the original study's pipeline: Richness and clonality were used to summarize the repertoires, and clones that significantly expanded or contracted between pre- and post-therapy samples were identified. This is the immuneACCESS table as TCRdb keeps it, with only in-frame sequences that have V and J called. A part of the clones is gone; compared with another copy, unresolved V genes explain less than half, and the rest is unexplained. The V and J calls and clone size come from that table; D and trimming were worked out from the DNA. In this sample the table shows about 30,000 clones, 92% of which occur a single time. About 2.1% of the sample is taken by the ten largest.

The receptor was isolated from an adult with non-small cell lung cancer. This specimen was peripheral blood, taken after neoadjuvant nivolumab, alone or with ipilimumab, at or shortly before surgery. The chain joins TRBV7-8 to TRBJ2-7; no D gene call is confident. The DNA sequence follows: TGTGCCAGCAGCTATGGCGTGAACGTCGCCTACGAGCAGTACTTC. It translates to CASSYGVNVAYEQYF. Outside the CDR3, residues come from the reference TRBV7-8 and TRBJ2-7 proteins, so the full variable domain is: GAGVSQSPRYKVAKRGQDVALRCDPISGHVSLFWYQQALGQGPEFLTYFQNEAQLDKSGLPSDRFFAERPEGSVSTLKIQRTQQEDSAVYLCASSYGVNVAYEQYFGPGTRLTVT.